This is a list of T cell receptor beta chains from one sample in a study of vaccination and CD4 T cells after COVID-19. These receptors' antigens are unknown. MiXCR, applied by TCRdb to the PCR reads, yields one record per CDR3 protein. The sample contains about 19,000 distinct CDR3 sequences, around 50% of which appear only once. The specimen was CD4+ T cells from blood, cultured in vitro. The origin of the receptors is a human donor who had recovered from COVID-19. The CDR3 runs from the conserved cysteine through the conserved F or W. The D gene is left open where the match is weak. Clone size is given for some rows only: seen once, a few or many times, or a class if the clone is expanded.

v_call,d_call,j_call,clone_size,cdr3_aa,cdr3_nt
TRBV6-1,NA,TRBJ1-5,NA,CASSDGPSRHQPQHF,TGTGCCAGCAGTGACGGGCCCTCCAGGCATCAGCCCCAGCATTTT
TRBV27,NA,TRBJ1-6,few,CASSPGHRSSPLHF,TGTGCCAGCAGTCCAGGACACCGGTCTTCACCCCTCCACTTT
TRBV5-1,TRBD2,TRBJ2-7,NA,CASSFRLAGGYEQYF,TGCGCCAGCAGCTTTAGACTAGCGGGAGGATACGAGCAGTACTTC
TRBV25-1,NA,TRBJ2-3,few,CASSSQGRSDTQYF,TGTGCCAGCAGTTCACAGGGGAGGTCAGATACGCAGTATTTT
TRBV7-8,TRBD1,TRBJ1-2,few,CASSSRTGHGYTF,TGTGCCAGCAGCTCGAGGACAGGGCATGGCTACACCTTC
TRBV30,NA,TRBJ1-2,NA,CAWRGGGGYTF,TGTGCCTGGAGGGGGGGCGGTGGCTACACCTTC
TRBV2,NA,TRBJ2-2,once,CASSEALGRASNTGELFF,TGTGCCAGCAGTGAAGCGCTTGGGCGGGCCTCGAACACCGGGGAGCTGTTTTTT
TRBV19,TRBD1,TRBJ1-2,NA,CASSIGGGSRDGYTF,TGTGCCAGTAGTATAGGAGGGGGCTCGAGGGATGGCTACACCTTC
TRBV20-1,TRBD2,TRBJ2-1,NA,CSARPLAGGDNEQFF,TGCAGTGCTAGACCACTAGCGGGGGGGGACAATGAGCAGTTCTTC
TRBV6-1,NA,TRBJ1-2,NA,CASSAEIGYGYTF,TGTGCCAGCAGTGCCGAGATAGGCTATGGCTACACCTTC
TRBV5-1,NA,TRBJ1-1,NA,CASNEGENTEAFF,TGCGCCAGCAATGAAGGAGAGAACACTGAAGCTTTCTTT
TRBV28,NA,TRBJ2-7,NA,CASSYPRTVTYEQYF,TGTGCCAGCAGTTACCCCCGGACGGTAACCTACGAGCAGTACTTC
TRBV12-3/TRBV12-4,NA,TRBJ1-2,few,CASSIPLEGKRRGYTF,TGTGCCAGCAGTATCCCCTTAGAAGGGAAACGGAGAGGCTACACCTTC
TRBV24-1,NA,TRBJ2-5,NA,CATSDLPKGPQETQYF,TGTGCCACCAGTGATTTGCCGAAGGGACCTCAAGAGACCCAGTACTTC
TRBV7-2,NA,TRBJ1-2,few,CASSANREGGYTF,TGTGCCAGCAGCGCGAACAGGGAGGGTGGCTACACCTTC
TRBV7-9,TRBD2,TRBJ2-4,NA,CASSPTSGGYIQYF,TGTGCCAGCAGCCCTACTAGCGGCGGATACATTCAGTACTTC
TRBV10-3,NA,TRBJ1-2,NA,CAISESAGGFYGYTF,TGTGCCATCAGTGAGTCGGCGGGGGGCTTCTATGGCTACACCTTC
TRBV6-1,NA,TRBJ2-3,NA,CASKKNEHPDTQYF,TGTGCCAGCAAGAAGAATGAGCACCCAGATACGCAGTATTTT
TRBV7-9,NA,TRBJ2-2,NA,CTSPEDQTGSTGELFF,TGTACCAGCCCTGAGGACCAAACAGGATCTACCGGGGAGCTGTTTTTT
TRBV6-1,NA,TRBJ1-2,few,CASTADGYGYTF,TGTGCCAGCACTGCGGACGGCTATGGCTACACCTTC
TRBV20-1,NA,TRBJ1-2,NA,CSARDTANYGYTF,TGCAGTGCTAGGGACACCGCTAACTATGGCTACACCTTC
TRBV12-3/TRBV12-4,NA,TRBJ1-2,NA,CASSSSGDSNYGYTF,TGTGCCAGCAGCTCCTCCGGGGATTCTAACTATGGCTACACCTTC
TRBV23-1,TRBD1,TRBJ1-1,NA,CASSQIWGRGDTEAFF,TGCGCCAGCAGTCAGATTTGGGGCAGGGGGGACACTGAAGCTTTCTTT
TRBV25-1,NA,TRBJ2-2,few,CASSVTGPTGELFF,TGTGCCAGCAGTGTCACAGGGCCAACCGGGGAGCTGTTTTTT
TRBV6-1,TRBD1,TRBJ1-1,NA,CASSEPPGQGFLVTEAFF,TGTGCCAGCAGTGAACCCCCGGGACAGGGATTTCTAGTCACTGAAGCTTTCTTT
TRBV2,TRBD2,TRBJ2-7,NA,CASTRTGGGEQYF,TGTGCCAGCACCCGAACCGGGGGGGGAGAGCAGTACTTC
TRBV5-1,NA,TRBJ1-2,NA,CASSAAGLPRYGYTF,TGCGCCAGCAGCGCCGCGGGTCTTCCGCGCTATGGCTACACCTTC
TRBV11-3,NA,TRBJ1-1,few,CASSLETNTEAFF,TGTGCCAGCAGCTTGGAGACAAACACTGAAGCTTTCTTT
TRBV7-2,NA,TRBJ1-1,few,CASSMWGARDTEAFF,TGTGCCAGCAGCATGTGGGGGGCGAGGGACACTGAAGCTTTCTTT
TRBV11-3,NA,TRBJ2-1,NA,CASSLDLTTEQFF,TGTGCCAGCAGCTTAGATCTGACCACTGAGCAGTTCTTC
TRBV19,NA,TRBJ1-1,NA,CASSLRTDYTEAFF,TGTGCCAGTAGTCTAAGGACAGACTACACTGAAGCTTTCTTT
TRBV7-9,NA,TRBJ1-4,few,CASSIGAQDEKLFF,TGTGCCAGCAGCATCGGGGCCCAAGATGAAAAACTGTTTTTT
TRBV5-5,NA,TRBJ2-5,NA,CASRSRGVVETQYF,TGTGCCAGCAGGAGCAGGGGTGTCGTGGAGACCCAGTACTTC
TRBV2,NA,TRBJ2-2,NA,CASSLTGRLDTGELFF,TGTGCCAGCAGTCTGACAGGGAGGTTGGACACCGGGGAGCTGTTTTTT
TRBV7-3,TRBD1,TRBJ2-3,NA,CASSFGQGFTDTQYF,TGTGCCAGCAGCTTTGGACAGGGTTTCACAGATACGCAGTATTTT
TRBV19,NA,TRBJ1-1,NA,CASSIEEGLNTEAFF,TGTGCCAGTAGTATAGAAGAGGGGTTGAACACTGAAGCTTTCTTT